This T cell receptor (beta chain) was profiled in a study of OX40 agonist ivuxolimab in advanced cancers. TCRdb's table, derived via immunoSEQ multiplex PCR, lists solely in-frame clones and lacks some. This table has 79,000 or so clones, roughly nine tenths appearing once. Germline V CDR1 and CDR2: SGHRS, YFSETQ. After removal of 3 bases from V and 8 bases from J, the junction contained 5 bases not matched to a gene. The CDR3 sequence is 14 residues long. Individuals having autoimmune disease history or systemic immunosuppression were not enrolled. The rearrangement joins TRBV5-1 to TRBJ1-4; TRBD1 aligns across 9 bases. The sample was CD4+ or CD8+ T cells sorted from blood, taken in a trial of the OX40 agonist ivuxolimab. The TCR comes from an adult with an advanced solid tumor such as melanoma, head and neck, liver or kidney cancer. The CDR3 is CASSSQGAGEKLFF. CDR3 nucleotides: TGCGCCAGCAGCTCACAGGGGGCGGGGGAAAAACTGTTTTTT.